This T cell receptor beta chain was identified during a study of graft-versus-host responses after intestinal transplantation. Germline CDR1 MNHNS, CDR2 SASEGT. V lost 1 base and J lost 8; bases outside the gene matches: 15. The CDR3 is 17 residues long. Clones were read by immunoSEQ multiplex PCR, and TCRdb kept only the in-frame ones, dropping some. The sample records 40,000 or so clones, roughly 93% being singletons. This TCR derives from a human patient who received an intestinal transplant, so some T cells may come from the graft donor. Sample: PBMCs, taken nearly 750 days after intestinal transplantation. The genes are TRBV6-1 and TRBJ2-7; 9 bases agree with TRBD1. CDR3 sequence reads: CASSEGLTGGRLYKQYF. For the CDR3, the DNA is TGTGCCAGCAGTGAAGGTTTGACAGGGGGTAGGTTGTACAAGCAGTACTTC.